The source of this T cell receptor beta chain is a study of cytomegalovirus exposure and HLA in healthy donors. General study results and limits: Clonal expansion, a later analysis showed, was greater in HLA-associated TCR beta chains than in equally common others.

13 Jbeta primers and 60 Vbeta primers were used for the PCR. Produced via immunoSEQ multiplex PCR; TCRdb's table is partial and in-frame only. The sample has approximately 150,000 clones; approximately 80% are singletons. The CDR3 consists of 16 residues. Germline trimming cut 3 bases from V and 1 base from J; bases unmatched to any gene: 4. From germline, CDR1 is SGHRS and CDR2 YFSETQ. This clone came up once. Its antigen is undetermined. J is TRBJ2-1 and V is TRBV5-1; TRBD2 agrees at 10 bases. This sequence originates from a woman in her 40s in good health and CMV-seropositive. Sequencing was carried out using PBMCs. The CDR3: CASSSGLAQSYNEQFF. The CDR3 DNA sequence: TGCGCCAGCAGCTCGGGACTAGCGCAATCCTACAATGAGCAGTTCTTC.